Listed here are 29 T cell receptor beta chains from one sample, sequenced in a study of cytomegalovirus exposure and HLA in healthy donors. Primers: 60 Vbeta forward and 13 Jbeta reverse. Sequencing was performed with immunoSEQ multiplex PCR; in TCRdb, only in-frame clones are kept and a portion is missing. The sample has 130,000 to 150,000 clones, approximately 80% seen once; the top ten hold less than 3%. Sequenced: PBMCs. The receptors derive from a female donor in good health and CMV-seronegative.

CDR3 protein: CASSPSTRYEQYF. DNA of the CDR3: TGTGCCAGCTCACCTTCTACCCGATACGAGCAGTACTTC. The chain recombines TRBV18 with TRBJ2-7; D gene ambiguous. There are 13 residues in the CDR3. V was shortened by 3 bases and J by 4 bases, with 10 bases between the two germline ends. CDR1 and CDR2 (germline): KGHSH, LQKENI.

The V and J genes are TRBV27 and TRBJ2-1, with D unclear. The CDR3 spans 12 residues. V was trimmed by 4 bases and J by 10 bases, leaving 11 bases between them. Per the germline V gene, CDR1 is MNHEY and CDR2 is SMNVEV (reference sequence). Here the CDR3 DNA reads TGTGCCAGCAGTTCCCCTTCACGGGAGCAGTTCTTC. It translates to CASSSPSREQFF.

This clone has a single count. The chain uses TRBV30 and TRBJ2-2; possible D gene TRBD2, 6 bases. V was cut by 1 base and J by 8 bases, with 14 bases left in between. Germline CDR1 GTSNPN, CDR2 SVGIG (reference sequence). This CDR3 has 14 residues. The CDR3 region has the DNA TGTGCCTGGAGTGGCTCTGTCCGGGGGGGGGAGCTGTTTTTT. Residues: CAWSGSVRGGELFF.

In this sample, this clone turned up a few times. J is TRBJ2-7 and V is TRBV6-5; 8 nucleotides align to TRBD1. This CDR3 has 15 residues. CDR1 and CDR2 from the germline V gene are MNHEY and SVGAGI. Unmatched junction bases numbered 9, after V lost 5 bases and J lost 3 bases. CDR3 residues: CASSPRTGRLYEQYF. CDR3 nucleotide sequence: TGTGCCAGCAGTCCGCGGACAGGGCGACTCTACGAGCAGTACTTC.

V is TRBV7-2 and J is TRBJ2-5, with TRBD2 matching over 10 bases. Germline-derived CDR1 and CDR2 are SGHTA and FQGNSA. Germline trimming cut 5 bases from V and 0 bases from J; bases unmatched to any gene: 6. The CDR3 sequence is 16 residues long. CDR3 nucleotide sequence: TGTGCCAGCAGCCGGAAGCGGGGGGGAAACCAAGAGACCCAGTACTTC. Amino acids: CASSRKRGGNQETQYF.

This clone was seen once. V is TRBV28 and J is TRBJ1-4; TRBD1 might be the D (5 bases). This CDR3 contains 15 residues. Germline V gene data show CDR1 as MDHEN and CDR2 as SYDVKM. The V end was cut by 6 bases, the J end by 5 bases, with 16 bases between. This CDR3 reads CASSKTVPLNEKLFF. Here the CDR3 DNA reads TGTGCCAGCAGCAAGACAGTCCCATTAAATGAAAAACTGTTTTTT.

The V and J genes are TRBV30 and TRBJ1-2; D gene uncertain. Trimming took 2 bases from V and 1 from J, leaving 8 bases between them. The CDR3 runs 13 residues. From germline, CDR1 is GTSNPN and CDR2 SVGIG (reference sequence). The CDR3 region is CAWSLADNYGYTF. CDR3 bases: TGTGCCTGGAGTTTGGCTGATAACTATGGCTACACCTTC.

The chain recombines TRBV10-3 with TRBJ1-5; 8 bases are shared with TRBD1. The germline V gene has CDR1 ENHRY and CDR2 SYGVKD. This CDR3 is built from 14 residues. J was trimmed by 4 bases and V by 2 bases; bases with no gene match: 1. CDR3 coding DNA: TGTGCCATCAGTGAGGACAGGGGAAATCAGCCCCAGCATTTT. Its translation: CAISEDRGNQPQHF.

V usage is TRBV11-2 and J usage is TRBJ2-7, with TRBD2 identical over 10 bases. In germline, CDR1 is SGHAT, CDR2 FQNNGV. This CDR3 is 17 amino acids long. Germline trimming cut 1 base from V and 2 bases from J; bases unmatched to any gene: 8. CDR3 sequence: CASSLGGLAGDPYEQYF. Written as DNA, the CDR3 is TGTGCCAGCAGCTTAGGCGGGCTAGCGGGGGACCCCTACGAGCAGTACTTC.

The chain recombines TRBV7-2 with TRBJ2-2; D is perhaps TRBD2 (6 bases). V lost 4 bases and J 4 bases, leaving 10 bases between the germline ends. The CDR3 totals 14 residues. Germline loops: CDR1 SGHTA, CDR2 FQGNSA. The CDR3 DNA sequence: TGTGCCAGCAGCTCGTCACTAGCCACCGGGGAGCTGTTTTTT. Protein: CASSSSLATGELFF.

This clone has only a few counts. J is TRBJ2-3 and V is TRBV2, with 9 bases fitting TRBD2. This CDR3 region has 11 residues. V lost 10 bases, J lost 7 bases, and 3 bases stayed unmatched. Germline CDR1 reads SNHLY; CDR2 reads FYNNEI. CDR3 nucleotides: TGTGCCATGCGGGGGGGGAATACGCAGTATTTT. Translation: CAMRGGNTQYF.

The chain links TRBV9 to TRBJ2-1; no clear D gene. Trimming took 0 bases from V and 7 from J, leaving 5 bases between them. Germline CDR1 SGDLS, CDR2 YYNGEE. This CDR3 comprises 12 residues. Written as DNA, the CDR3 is TGTGCCAGCAGCGTAGCAATGAATGAGCAGTTCTTC. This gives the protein CASSVAMNEQFF.

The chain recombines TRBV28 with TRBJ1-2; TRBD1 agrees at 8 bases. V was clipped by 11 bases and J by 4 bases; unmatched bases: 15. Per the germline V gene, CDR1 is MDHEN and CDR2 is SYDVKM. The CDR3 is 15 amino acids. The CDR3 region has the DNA TGTGCCGCCTGGACAGGGATCGGGGCGGGCTATGGCTACACCTTC. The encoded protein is CAAWTGIGAGYGYTF.

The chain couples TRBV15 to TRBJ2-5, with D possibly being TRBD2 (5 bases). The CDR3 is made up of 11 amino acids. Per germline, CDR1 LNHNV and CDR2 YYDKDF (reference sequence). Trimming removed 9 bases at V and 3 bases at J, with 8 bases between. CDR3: CATTGEETQYF. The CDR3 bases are TGTGCCACTACCGGGGAAGAGACCCAGTACTTC.

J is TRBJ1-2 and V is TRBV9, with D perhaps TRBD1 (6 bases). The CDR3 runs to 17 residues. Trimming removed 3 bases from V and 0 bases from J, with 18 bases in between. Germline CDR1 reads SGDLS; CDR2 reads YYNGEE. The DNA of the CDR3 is TGTGCCAGCAGCGGATCCACAGGGAGGGGAACTAACTATGGCTACACCTTC. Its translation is CASSGSTGRGTNYGYTF.

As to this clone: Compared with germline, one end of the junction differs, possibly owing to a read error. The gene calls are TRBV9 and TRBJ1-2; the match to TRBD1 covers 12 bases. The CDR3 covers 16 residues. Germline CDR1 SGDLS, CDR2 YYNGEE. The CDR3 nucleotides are TGTGCCAGCAGCCCCCGGCCGGGACAGGGGGCAAGTGGCTACCCCTTC. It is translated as CASSPRPGQGASGYPF.

DNA of the CDR3: TGTGCCAGCCGCTCCTATAGCGGCTCTCCTAACTACGAGCAGTACTTC. As protein: CASRSYSGSPNYEQYF. This chain connects TRBV28 to TRBJ2-7; D perhaps matches TRBD2 (6 bases). V lost 8 bases and J lost 3, with 23 bases in between. Germline loops: CDR1 MDHEN, CDR2 SYDVKM. The length of the CDR3 is 16 residues.

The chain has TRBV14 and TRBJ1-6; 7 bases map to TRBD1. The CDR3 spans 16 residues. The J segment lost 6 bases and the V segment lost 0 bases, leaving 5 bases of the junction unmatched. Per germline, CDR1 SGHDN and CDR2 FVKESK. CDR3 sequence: CASSQDLGTANSPLHF. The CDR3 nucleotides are TGTGCCAGCAGCCAAGATTTGGGGACAGCTAATTCACCCCTCCACTTT.

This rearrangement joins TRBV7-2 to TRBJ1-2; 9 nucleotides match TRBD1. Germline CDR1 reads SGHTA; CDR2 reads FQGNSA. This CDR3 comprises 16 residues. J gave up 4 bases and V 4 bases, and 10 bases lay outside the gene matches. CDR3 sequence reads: CASSYNRGQGGYGYTF. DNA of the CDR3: TGTGCCAGCAGCTATAACCGGGGACAGGGTGGCTATGGCTACACCTTC.

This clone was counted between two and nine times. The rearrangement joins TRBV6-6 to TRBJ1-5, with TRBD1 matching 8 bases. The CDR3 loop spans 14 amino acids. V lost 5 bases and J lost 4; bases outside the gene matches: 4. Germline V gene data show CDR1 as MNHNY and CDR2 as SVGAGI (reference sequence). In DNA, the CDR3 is TGTGCCAGCAGTCCGGACAGGGCAAATCAGCCCCAGCATTTT. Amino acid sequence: CASSPDRANQPQHF.

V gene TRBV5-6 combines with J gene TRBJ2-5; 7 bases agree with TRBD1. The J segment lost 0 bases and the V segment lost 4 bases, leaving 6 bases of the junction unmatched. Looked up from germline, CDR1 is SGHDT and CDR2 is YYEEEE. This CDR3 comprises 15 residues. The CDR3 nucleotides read TGTGCCAGCAGCCGCCTCGACAGGGACCAAGAGACCCAGTACTTC. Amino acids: CASSRLDRDQETQYF. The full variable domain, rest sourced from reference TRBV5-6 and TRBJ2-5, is DAGVTQSPTHLIKTRGQQVTLRCSPKSGHDTVSWYQQALGQGPQFIFQYYEEEERQRGNFPDRFSGHQFPNYSSELNVNALLLGDSALYLCASSRLDRDQETQYFGPGTRLLVL.

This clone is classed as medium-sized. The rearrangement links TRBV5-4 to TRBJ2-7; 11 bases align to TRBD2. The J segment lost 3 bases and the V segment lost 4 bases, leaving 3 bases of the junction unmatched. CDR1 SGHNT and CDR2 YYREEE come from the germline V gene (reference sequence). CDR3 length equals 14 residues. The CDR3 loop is CASSPGLADYEQYF. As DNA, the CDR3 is TGTGCCAGCAGCCCGGGACTAGCGGACTACGAGCAGTACTTC.

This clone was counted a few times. CDR3 nucleotide sequence: TGTGCCAGTAGTATAGCTGACAACGCCTACGAGCAGTACTTC. This translates into CASSIADNAYEQYF. The genes are TRBV19 and TRBJ2-7, with D unclear. This CDR3 has 14 amino acids. Germline CDR1 and CDR2: LNHDA and SQIVND (reference sequence). V shed 1 base and J shed 2 bases, with 9 bases lying between them.

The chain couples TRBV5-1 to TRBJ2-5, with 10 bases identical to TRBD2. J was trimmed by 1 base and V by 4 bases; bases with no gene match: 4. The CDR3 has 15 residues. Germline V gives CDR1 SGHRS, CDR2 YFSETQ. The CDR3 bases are TGCGCCAGCAGCCAAGCGGGAGGGCTCCAAGAGACCCAGTACTTC. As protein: CASSQAGGLQETQYF.

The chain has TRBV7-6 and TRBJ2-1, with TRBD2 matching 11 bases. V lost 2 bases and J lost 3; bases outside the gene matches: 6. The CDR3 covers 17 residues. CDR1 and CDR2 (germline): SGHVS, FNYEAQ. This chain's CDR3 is CASSLKLAGEFYNEQFF. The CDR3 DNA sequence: TGTGCCAGCAGCTTAAAACTAGCGGGAGAGTTCTACAATGAGCAGTTCTTC.

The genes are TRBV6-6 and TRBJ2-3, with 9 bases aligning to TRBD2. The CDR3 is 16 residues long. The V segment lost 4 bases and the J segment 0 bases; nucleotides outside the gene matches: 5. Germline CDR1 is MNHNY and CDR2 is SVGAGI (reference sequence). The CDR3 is CASSWSGGTSTDTQYF. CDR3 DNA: TGTGCCAGCAGTTGGAGCGGGGGGACTAGCACAGATACGCAGTATTTT.

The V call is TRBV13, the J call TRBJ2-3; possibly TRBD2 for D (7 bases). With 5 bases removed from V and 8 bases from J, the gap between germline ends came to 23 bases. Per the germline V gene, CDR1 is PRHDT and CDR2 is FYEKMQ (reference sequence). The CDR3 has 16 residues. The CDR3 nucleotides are TGTGCCAGCAGCCAAACCGACGGGGGGCCGGTGGGTACGCAGTATTTT. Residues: CASSQTDGGPVGTQYF.

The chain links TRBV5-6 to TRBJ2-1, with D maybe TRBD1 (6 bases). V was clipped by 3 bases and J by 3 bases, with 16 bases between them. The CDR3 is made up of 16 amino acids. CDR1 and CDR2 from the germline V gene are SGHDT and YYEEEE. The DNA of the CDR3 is TGTGCCAGCAGCTGGACAGTACTTGAGGGCTACAATGAGCAGTTCTTC. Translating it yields CASSWTVLEGYNEQFF.

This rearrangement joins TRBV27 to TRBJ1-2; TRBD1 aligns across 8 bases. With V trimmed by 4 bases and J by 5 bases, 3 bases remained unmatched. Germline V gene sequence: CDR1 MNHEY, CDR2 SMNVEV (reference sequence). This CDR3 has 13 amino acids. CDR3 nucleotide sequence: TGTGCCAGCAGTTCACGACAGGGGTATGGCTACACCTTC. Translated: CASSSRQGYGYTF.